This T cell receptor (beta chain) was captured by sequencing in a study of blood T cells in healthy people across ages. Ranging in age from about 6 to 90, the donors were healthy Caucasian individuals from Russia. The authors isolated at least 6 million PBMCs per sample. With 6 bases removed from V and 2 bases from J, the gap between germline ends came to 10 bases. This CDR3 has 13 amino acids. Germline-derived CDR1 and CDR2 are MDHEN and SYDVKM. A sample-barcoded 5' primer and a J-beta primer mix were used in a second PCR of roughly 6 to 12 cycles. TCRdb used MiXCR to reprocess the 5' RACE reads, holding one entry per CDR3 protein. Of roughly 900,000 distinct CDR3 sequences detected, around 46% appear once; the ten largest clones hold roughly 12%. The study's findings and limits: Age showed a roughly linear inverse relationship with TCR beta diversity per million T cells.

Notes on this clonotype: Its antigen is not known.

The chain couples TRBV28 to TRBJ1-2, with D possibly being TRBD1 (6 bases). The sequence came from a man aged 25 to 40 in good health. Sequenced input: blood. This CDR3 reads CASRRTANYGYTF. The DNA of the CDR3 is TGTGCCAGCAGACGGACAGCCAACTATGGCTACACCTTC.